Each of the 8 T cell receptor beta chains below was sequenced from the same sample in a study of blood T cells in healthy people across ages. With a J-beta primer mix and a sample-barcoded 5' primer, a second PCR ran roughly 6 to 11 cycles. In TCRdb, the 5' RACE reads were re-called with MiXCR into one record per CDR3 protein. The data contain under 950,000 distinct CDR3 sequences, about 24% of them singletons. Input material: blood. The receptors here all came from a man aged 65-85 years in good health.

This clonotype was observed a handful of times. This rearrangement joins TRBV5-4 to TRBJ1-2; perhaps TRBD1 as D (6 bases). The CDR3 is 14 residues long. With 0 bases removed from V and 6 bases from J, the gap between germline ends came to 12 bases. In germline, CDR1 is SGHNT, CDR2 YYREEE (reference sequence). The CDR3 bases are TGTGCCAGCAGCTTGGTCGGACAGAGGAATGGCTACACCTTC. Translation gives CASSLVGQRNGYTF. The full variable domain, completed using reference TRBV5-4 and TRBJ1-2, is ETGVTQSPTHLIKTRGQQVTLRCSSQSGHNTVSWYQQALGQGPQFIFQYYREEENGRGNFPPRFSGLQFPNYSSELNVNALELDDSALYLCASSLVGQRNGYTFGSGTRLTVV.

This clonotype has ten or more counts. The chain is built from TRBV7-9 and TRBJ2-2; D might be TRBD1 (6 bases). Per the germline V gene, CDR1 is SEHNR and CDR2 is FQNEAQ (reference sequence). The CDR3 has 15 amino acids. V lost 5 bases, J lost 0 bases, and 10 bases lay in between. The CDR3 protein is CASSPGHTNTGELFF. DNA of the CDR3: TGTGCCAGCAGCCCGGGACACACGAACACCGGGGAGCTGTTTTTT.

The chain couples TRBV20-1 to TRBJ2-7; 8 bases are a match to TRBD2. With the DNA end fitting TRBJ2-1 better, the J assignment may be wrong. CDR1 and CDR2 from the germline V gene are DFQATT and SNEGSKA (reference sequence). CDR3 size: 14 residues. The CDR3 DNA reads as TGCAGTGCCAGGACTAGCCGGGGATACAATGAGCAGTTCTTC. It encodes CSARTSRGYNEQFF.

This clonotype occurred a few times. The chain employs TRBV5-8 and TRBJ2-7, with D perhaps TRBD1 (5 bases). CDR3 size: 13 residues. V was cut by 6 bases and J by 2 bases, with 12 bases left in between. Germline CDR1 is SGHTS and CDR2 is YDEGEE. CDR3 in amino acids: CASTRQRAYEQYV. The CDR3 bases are TGTGCCAGCACCAGACAGAGAGCCTACGAGCAGTACGTC.

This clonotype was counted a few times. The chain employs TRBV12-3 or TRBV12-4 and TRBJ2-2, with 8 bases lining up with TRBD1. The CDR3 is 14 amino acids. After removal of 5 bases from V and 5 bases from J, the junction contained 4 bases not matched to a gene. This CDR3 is CASSDRGWTGELFF. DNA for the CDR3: TGTGCCAGCAGTGACAGGGGCTGGACCGGGGAGCTGTTTTTT.

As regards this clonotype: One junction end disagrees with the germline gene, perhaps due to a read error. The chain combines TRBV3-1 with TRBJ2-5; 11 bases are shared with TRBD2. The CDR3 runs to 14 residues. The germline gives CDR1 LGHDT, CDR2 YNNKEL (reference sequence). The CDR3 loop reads CAGRLIAGGETQYF. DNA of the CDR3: TGTGCCGGCAGACTAATAGCGGGAGGGGAGACCCAGTACTTC.

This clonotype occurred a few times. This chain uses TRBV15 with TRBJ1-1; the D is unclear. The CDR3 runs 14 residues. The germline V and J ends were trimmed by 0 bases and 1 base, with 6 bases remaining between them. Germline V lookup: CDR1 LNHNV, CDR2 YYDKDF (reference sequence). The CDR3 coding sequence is TGTGCCACCAGCAGAGATCTGAGGAACACTGAAGCTTTCTTT. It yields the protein CATSRDLRNTEAFF.

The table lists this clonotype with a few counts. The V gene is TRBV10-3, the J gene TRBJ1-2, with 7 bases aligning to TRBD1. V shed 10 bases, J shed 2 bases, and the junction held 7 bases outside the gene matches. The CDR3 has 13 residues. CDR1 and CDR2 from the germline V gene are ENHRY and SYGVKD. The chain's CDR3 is CATTTGLNYGYTF. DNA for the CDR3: TGTGCCACCACGACAGGGCTAAACTATGGCTACACCTTC.